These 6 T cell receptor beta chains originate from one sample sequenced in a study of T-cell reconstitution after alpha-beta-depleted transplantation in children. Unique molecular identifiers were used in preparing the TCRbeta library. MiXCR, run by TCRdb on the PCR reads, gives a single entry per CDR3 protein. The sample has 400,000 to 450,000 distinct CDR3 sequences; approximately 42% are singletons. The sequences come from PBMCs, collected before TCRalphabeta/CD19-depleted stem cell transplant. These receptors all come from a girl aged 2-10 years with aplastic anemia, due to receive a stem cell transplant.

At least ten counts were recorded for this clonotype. The CDR3: CASSLSLHTGELFF. In nucleotides, the CDR3 is TGTGCCAGCAGCTTGTCCCTCCACACCGGGGAGCTGTTTTTT. The J gene is TRBJ2-2, the V gene TRBV5-6; D is undetermined. In germline, CDR1 is SGHDT, CDR2 YYEEEE. The germline V and J ends were trimmed by 1 base and 3 bases, with 7 bases remaining between them. The CDR3 runs 14 residues.

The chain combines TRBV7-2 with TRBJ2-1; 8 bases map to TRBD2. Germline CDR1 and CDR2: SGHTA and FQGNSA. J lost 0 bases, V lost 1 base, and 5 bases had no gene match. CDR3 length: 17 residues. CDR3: CASSLGAGGSSYNEQFF. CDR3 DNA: TGTGCCAGCAGCTTAGGGGCGGGGGGTAGCTCCTACAATGAGCAGTTCTTC.

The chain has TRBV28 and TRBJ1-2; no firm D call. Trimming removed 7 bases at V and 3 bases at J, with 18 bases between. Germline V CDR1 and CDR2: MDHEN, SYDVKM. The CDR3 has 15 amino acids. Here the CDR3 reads CASTDPPRWDYGYTF. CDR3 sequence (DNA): TGTGCCAGCACCGATCCCCCAAGGTGGGACTATGGCTACACCTTC.

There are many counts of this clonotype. CDR3 nucleotide sequence: TGCAGTGCTAGGGGCAAGGGGGGCTATAATTCACCCCTCCACTTT. Amino acid sequence: CSARGKGGYNSPLHF. The chain joins TRBV20-1 to TRBJ1-6; D is perhaps TRBD1 (6 bases). Germline V gives CDR1 DFQATT, CDR2 SNEGSKA (reference sequence). Trimming took off 3 bases at V and 3 bases at J, with 12 bases between the two ends. The CDR3 runs to 15 residues.

This chain's CDR3 is CAWRAGIRQTTDTQYF. The CDR3 DNA is TGTGCCTGGAGAGCGGGAATAAGACAGACCACAGATACGCAGTATTTT. The V gene is TRBV30, the J gene TRBJ2-3, with 7 bases identical to TRBD2. In germline, CDR1 is GTSNPN, CDR2 SVGIG (reference sequence). The CDR3 is 16 amino acids. Trimming at V came to 3 bases and at J to 2 bases, leaving 11 bases not matched to a gene.

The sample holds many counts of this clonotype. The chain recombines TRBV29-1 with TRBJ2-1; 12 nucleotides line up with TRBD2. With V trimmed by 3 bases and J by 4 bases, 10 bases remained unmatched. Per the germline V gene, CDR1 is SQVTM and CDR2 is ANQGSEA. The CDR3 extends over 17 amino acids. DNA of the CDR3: TGCAGCGTTGATGGACTAGCGGGGTCCGTGAGGTACAATGAGCAGTTCTTC. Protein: CSVDGLAGSVRYNEQFF.